Below, 25 T cell receptor beta chains from the same sample are listed, as sequenced in a study of blood T cell repertoires in COVID-19. Repertoires were generated with immunoSEQ multiplex PCR, while TCRdb's copy carries only in-frame clones and drops some. This table has 150,000 to 200,000 clones, 79% appearing once. The sample consisted of peripheral blood. The receptors here all came from a man in his 60s with active or convalescent COVID-19.

This chain joins TRBV7-6 and TRBJ2-7; TRBD1 agrees at 7 bases. Per germline, CDR1 SGHVS and CDR2 FNYEAQ. This CDR3 comprises 18 residues. J gave up 6 bases and V 1 base, and 18 bases lay outside the gene matches. The CDR3 nucleotides are TGTGCCAGCAGCTTAGGCGCATGGACAGGTGGGCGGATGGGCGAGCAGTACTTC. Amino acids: CASSLGAWTGGRMGEQYF.

The chain recombines TRBV28 with TRBJ2-7; 7 bases are shared with TRBD2. The CDR3 is 16 amino acids. J was trimmed by 2 bases and V by 3 bases; bases with no gene match: 10. Germline V gives CDR1 MDHEN, CDR2 SYDVKM. The CDR3 spells CASSFHLADLAYEQYF. In DNA form, the CDR3 reads TGTGCCAGCAGTTTTCATCTAGCGGACTTGGCCTACGAGCAGTACTTC.

This clone was seen a few times. The rearrangement uses TRBV6-5 and TRBJ1-2, with no clear D. Germline V lookup: CDR1 MNHEY, CDR2 SVGAGI. CDR3 length: 15 amino acids. Trimming cost V 4 bases and J 6 bases, with 18 bases left between them. CDR3 sequence: CASSSVEEGENGYTF. In DNA form, the CDR3 reads TGTGCCAGCAGTTCGGTTGAGGAGGGAGAAAATGGCTACACCTTC.

This clone was seen only once. The chain uses TRBV15 and TRBJ2-4; no clear D. V lost 0 bases and J 5 bases, leaving 11 bases between the germline ends. Germline V gene lookup returns CDR1 LNHNV and CDR2 YYDKDF (reference sequence). The CDR3 is made up of 15 amino acids. CDR3 residues: CATSREILGENIQYF. The DNA for the CDR3 is TGTGCCACCAGCAGAGAAATTCTGGGCGAAAACATTCAGTACTTC.

This clone showed up just once. J is TRBJ1-6 and V is TRBV20-1, with TRBD1 identical over 9 bases. The trim removed 3 bases at V and 8 bases at J, leaving 8 bases unmatched. Per germline, CDR1 DFQATT and CDR2 SNEGSKA (reference sequence). This CDR3 has 15 amino acids. CDR3 coding DNA: TGCAGTGCTAGTAATTCCGGACAGGGGTATTCACCCCTCCACTTT. This translates into CSASNSGQGYSPLHF.

This clone showed up just once. The chain carries TRBV7-2 and TRBJ1-2; 7 nucleotides line up with TRBD1. The CDR3 covers 14 residues. Trimming took 5 bases from V and 4 from J; bases not matched to a gene: 7. The germline CDR1 and CDR2 sequences are SGHTA and FQGNSA. CDR3 in DNA: TGTGCCAGCAGCCCAACCAGACAGGGCTATGGCTACACCTTC. Its translation: CASSPTRQGYGYTF. The complete variable domain, with remaining parts taken from reference TRBV7-2 and TRBJ1-2, reads GAGVSQSPSNKVTEKGKDVELRCDPISGHTALYWYRQSLGQGLEFLIYFQGNSAPDKSGLPSDRFSAERTGGSVSTLTIQRTQQEDSAVYLCASSPTRQGYGYTFGSGTRLTVV.

This rearrangement joins TRBV4-3 to TRBJ1-2; D uncertain. The germline gives CDR1 LGHNA, CDR2 YSLEER. This CDR3 region has 14 residues. The V gene lost 0 bases and the J gene lost 4 bases, with 9 bases spanning the gap. DNA of the CDR3: TGCGCCAGCAGCCAAGATCGCGGGCTCTATGGCTACACCTTC. Amino acids: CASSQDRGLYGYTF.

This chain connects TRBV6-6 to TRBJ1-4; D perhaps matches TRBD1 (6 bases). CDR1 and CDR2 from the germline V gene are MNHNY and SVGAGI (reference sequence). Deletions cut 7 bases from V and 7 bases from J, with 19 bases between. The CDR3 is 15 residues long. The chain's CDR3 is CASTSQGRGTEKLFF. CDR3 in DNA: TGTGCCAGCACATCCCAGGGGAGGGGTACTGAAAAACTGTTTTTT.

This rearrangement joins TRBV30 to TRBJ2-7, with D possibly being TRBD2 (5 bases). CDR3 length: 11 amino acids. Trimming removed 2 bases at V and 6 bases at J, with 8 bases between. Germline V gene data show CDR1 as GTSNPN and CDR2 as SVGIG (reference sequence). The CDR3 protein is CAWSTLVEQYF. The DNA of the CDR3 is TGTGCCTGGAGTACACTAGTCGAGCAGTACTTC.

J is TRBJ1-5 and V is TRBV21-1; no check of the table's D call, TRBD1, against the DNA was made. TRBV21-1 is deemed a pseudogene. This CDR3 has 16 amino acids. CDR3 DNA: TGTGCCAGCAGCAAACTCGAGACCCAGGACACTCAGCCCCAGCATTTT. This codes for CASSKLETQDTQPQHF.

In DNA, the CDR3 is TGTGCCAGCAGTGGGGGGACTAGCGGCTTTGGGGATACGCAGTATTTT. Encoded protein: CASSGGTSGFGDTQYF. The chain couples TRBV6-2 or TRBV6-3 to TRBJ2-3; TRBD2 agrees at 11 bases. The V segment lost 5 bases and the J segment 6 bases; nucleotides outside the gene matches: 10. From germline, CDR1 is MNHEY and CDR2 SVGEGT. The CDR3 consists of 16 residues.

The chain has TRBV7-3 and TRBJ2-3, with 14 bases aligning to TRBD2. J lost 3 bases, V lost 5 bases, and 7 bases had no gene match. From germline, CDR1 is SGHTA and CDR2 FQGTGA. This CDR3 spans 17 amino acids. The CDR3 is CASSVGLAGGLTDTQYF. CDR3 coding DNA: TGTGCCAGCAGCGTTGGACTAGCGGGAGGTCTGACAGATACGCAGTATTTT. Filled out from reference TRBV7-3 and TRBJ2-3, the complete variable domain reads GAGVSQTPSNKVTEKGKYVELRCDPISGHTALYWYRQSLGQGPEFLIYFQGTGAADDSGLPNDRFFAVRPEGSVSTLKIQRTERGDSAVYLCASSVGLAGGLTDTQYFGPGTRLTVL.

The V call is TRBV5-1, the J call TRBJ2-2, with D maybe TRBD1 (5 bases). This CDR3 has 15 amino acids. Trimming removed 0 bases at V and 5 bases at J, with 11 bases between. Germline V gene data show CDR1 as SGHRS and CDR2 as YFSETQ. CDR3 nucleotides: TGCGCCAGCAGCTTGGGGCAGGGAACTACCGGGGAGCTGTTTTTT. Protein: CASSLGQGTTGELFF. The variable domain in full, with the rest retrieved from reference TRBV5-1 and TRBJ2-2, is KAGVTQTPRYLIKTRGQQVTLSCSPISGHRSVSWYQQTPGQGLQFLFEYFSETQRNKGNFPGRFSGRQFSNSRSEMNVSTLELGDSALYLCASSLGQGTTGELFFGEGSRLTVL.

The V gene is TRBV6-5, the J gene TRBJ2-7, with 11 bases matching TRBD2. The V segment lost 6 bases and the J segment 1 base; nucleotides outside the gene matches: 5. This CDR3 is 15 amino acids long. The V gene's germline CDR1 is MNHEY and CDR2 SVGAGI. DNA of the CDR3: TGTGCCAGCAGCCAGAGACTAGCGGGATCCTACGAGCAGTACTTC. Amino acids: CASSQRLAGSYEQYF.

This sequence joins TRBV2 and TRBJ1-4, with TRBD1 matching 10 bases. The CDR3 contains 17 residues. The V gene end was trimmed by 8 bases and the J gene end by 2 bases; junction bases not matched to a gene: 11. CDR1 is SNHLY, CDR2 FYNNEI, per germline. CDR3 loop: CASGGQGGRGTNEKLFF. DNA for the CDR3: TGTGCCAGCGGAGGACAGGGGGGAAGAGGGACTAATGAAAAACTGTTTTTT.

This CDR3 is CASSLTGASYGYTF. DNA of the CDR3: TGCGCCAGCAGCTTGACAGGCGCCTCCTATGGCTACACCTTC. The V and J genes are TRBV5-1 and TRBJ1-2; possibly TRBD1 for D (5 bases). The germline gives CDR1 SGHRS, CDR2 YFSETQ. Trimming left V 1 base short and J 4 bases short, with 11 bases between. The CDR3 has 14 residues.

The chain carries TRBV4-3 and TRBJ2-7; maybe TRBD1 (5 bases). The CDR3 loop spans 14 amino acids. Per the germline V gene, CDR1 is LGHNA and CDR2 is YSLEER. The V end was cut by 5 bases, the J end by 2 bases, with 13 bases between. The CDR3 sequence: CASSSDLRAYEQYF. The CDR3 DNA reads TGCGCCAGCAGCTCAGACCTCAGGGCCTACGAGCAGTACTTC.

This chain connects TRBV21-1 to TRBJ1-1; TRBD1, as called in the table, went unchecked against the DNA. TRBV21-1 is a pseudogene. The CDR3 loop spans 14 amino acids. CDR3 in amino acids: CASSKDGQGGEAFF. In nucleotides, the CDR3 is TGTGCCAGCAGCAAAGATGGTCAGGGTGGAGAAGCTTTCTTT.

DNA for the CDR3: TGTGCCAGCAGCCAAAAGGACCGCGGGGGGCAGTTCTTC. As protein: CASSQKDRGGQFF. The rearrangement uses TRBV3-1 (or the pseudogene TRBV3-2) and TRBJ2-1; TRBD2 agrees at 7 bases. The germline CDR1 and CDR2 sequences are LGHDT and YNNKEL (reference sequence). The junction had 7 bases not matched to a gene; V was cut back by 2 bases and J by 12 bases. The CDR3 contains 13 residues.

The chain joins TRBV6-4 to TRBJ2-3; 8 nucleotides align to TRBD2. Germline-derived CDR1 and CDR2 are MRHNA and SNTAGT. The CDR3 is 15 amino acids. V was pared by 6 bases and J by 0 bases, with 5 bases of the junction left unmatched. The CDR3 coding sequence is TGTGCCAGCAGCGTACTAGCGGCTAGCACAGATACGCAGTATTTT. This gives the protein CASSVLAASTDTQYF.

V usage is TRBV27 and J usage is TRBJ1-6; D may be TRBD1 (5 bases). Germline CDR1 MNHEY, CDR2 SMNVEV (reference sequence). Trimming left V 3 bases short and J 6 bases short, with 6 bases between. The CDR3 is 13 amino acids. The CDR3 region is CASSFGGNSPLHF. CDR3 DNA sequence: TGTGCCAGCAGTTTCGGGGGTAATTCACCCCTCCACTTT.

V is TRBV9 and J is TRBJ2-1; D gene uncertain. The CDR3 is 13 residues long. Germline loops: CDR1 SGDLS, CDR2 YYNGEE. Deletions cut 10 bases from V and 2 bases from J, with 13 bases between. Here the CDR3 reads CAFKRGTYNEQFF. In nucleotides, the CDR3 is TGTGCCTTCAAGAGAGGAACCTACAATGAGCAGTTCTTC. Full variable domain (missing parts from reference TRBV9 and TRBJ2-1): DSGVTQTPKHLITATGQRVTLRCSPRSGDLSVYWYQQSLDQGLQFLIQYYNGEERAKGNILERFSAQQFPDLHSELNLSSLELGDSALYFCAFKRGTYNEQFFGPGTRLTVL.

This chain links TRBV4-3 with TRBJ1-6; no reliable D call. The CDR3 spans 17 residues. V dropped 0 bases and J dropped 11 bases, with 20 bases sitting between them. Germline assignment: CDR1 LGHNA and CDR2 YSLEER. DNA for the CDR3: TGCGCCAGCAGCCAAGATGCGGGAGCGGGCGGCAGGACACCCCTCCACTTT. It codes for CASSQDAGAGGRTPLHF.

The V gene is TRBV6-4, the J gene TRBJ1-1, with 7 bases fitting TRBD1. CDR1 is MRHNA, CDR2 SNTAGT, per germline. This CDR3 has 13 amino acids. J gave up 4 bases and V 6 bases, and 5 bases lay outside the gene matches. The CDR3 here is CASRETGTTEAFF. CDR3 in DNA: TGTGCCAGCAGGGAGACAGGGACCACTGAAGCTTTCTTT.

The chain combines TRBV15 with TRBJ2-7; no clear D gene. From germline, CDR1 is LNHNV and CDR2 YYDKDF (reference sequence). The CDR3 length is 12 residues. V gave up 5 bases and J gave up 6 bases, with 11 bases separating them. CDR3 in amino acids: CATSLEVGEQYF. The CDR3 bases are TGTGCCACCAGCCTCGAGGTGGGCGAGCAGTACTTC.